The T cell receptor (beta chain) under discussion was sequenced for a study of shared clonotypes between healthy human individuals. Original processing notes: Filtering differed because ImmunoSEQ produced junction-only sequences that carried no quality scores. Sequencing was performed with immunoSEQ multiplex PCR; in TCRdb, only in-frame clones are kept and a portion is missing. D and trimming were read from the DNA, whereas the V and J calls and clone size are those reported in that table. The sample consists of some 2,100,000 clones, 93% of them appearing once. CD8 cells classed as naive were CD45RO-negative and positively selected for CCR7, excluding terminally differentiated effector memory CD45RA+ cells. The sequencing sample was made of naive CD8+ T cells from PBMCs. The clonotype comes from a man in his late teens or twenties in good health. Some clones in this sample may be carry-over from other donors' samples.

The CDR3 bases are TGCGCCAGCAGCCAACCCGGGACTAGCGGAAAATACGAGCAGTACTTC. Its protein is CASSQPGTSGKYEQYF. V is TRBV4-1 and J is TRBJ2-7; 11 bases agree with TRBD2. The V gene end was trimmed by 2 bases and the J gene end by 4 bases; junction bases not matched to a gene: 7. The CDR3 extends over 16 amino acids. Germline values: CDR1 MGHRA, CDR2 YSYEKL.